This T cell receptor beta chain was recovered during a study of blood T cell repertoires in COVID-19 (dated by TCRdb to 2019 to 2021). For the study in its entirety: Samples covering the acute and convalescent phases of COVID-19 were provided by collaborators in the United States, Italy and Spain. The prospective study material was composed of cDNA or gDNA derived from T cells, B-cell-depleted T cells, or PBMCs. Subjects who had been exposed to COVID-19, were actively infected with it, or had recovered from it provided the deeply sampled blood TCRbeta repertoires that made up the dataset. The repertoires were made available in a free public database intended to serve as a resource for research on the immune response to SARS-CoV-2. Samples were obtained from the ongoing ImmuneRACE study (first 160 participants) and from 1,254 subjects provided by 6 global collaborators. The sample metadata nearly always contained a de-identified subject ID, COVID-19 status, age in years and sex. Where available, HLA class I and class II types were obtained from metadata supplied by the sample provider rather than from assay-based typing.

TCRbeta CDR3 regions were amplified from genomic DNA by means of the immunoSEQ Assay, a bias-controlled multiplex PCR. The study's processing was this. Within the assay, amplification of reference gene primers was used to estimate how many nucleated cells each sample contained. To quantify the absolute abundance of each unique TCRbeta CDR3 rearrangement, sequence reads were collapsed and filtered. For each sample, productive Simpson clonality was calculated by taking the square root of Simpson's diversity index across productive rearrangements. Held by TCRdb, this immuneACCESS table contains in-frame sequences only and omits some clones. Under half of the omission traces to an unresolved V gene where checked; the cause of the rest is unknown. V, J and clone size were drawn from that table, and D and trimming were deduced from the DNA. This sample has about 140,000 clones in its table, and around nine tenths of those were observed once. The top ten hold about 10% of the sample.

In this sample, this clone turned up a few times. The clone's antigen remains unknown. Within one base of it there is no much larger clone, and no base qualities were kept. Each collaborating institution followed its own protocols to collect whole blood in K2EDTA tubes. For TCRbeta analysis, collaborators shipped samples as frozen whole blood, isolated PBMCs, or DNA extracted from either of those sample types. Paper-wide results and their limitations: The amount of clinical and demographic metadata varied by source and participant and was provided uncurated.

The germline ends are 9 bases apart after V is trimmed by 0 bases and J by 0 bases. Based on the germline V gene, the CDR1 and CDR2 sequences are LGHNA and YNFKEQ. The CDR3 spans 15 residues, from the cysteine through the phenylalanine. CDR3 DNA only is kept here, 45 bases in frame from base 1. Sequenced input: peripheral blood. The receptor chain draws on TRBV4-2 and TRBJ2-7; D gene: possibly TRBD1, on 5 matching bases. The sequence derives from a man aged 45-60 years with active or convalescent COVID-19. The DNA sequence follows: TGTGCCAGCAGCCAAGAGCACAGGAACTCCTACGAGCAGTACTTC. Its product reads: CASSQEHRNSYEQYF.